Below are 30 T cell receptor beta chains sequenced from a single sample in a study of T cell changes during pregnancy in multiple sclerosis. Assay used: immunoSEQ multiplex PCR; TCRdb lists only in-frame clones, some missing. The sample shows 55,000 to 65,000 clones, about 94% of them seen only once. This specimen was CD8+ T cells from peripheral blood mononuclear cells, taken in the third trimester of pregnancy. The receptors come from a female donor with multiple sclerosis, enrolled in a pregnancy study.

This chain joins TRBV28 and TRBJ2-7; 11 bases map to TRBD1. Germline trimming cut 7 bases from V and 1 base from J; bases unmatched to any gene: 21. This CDR3 has 20 residues. Germline loops: CDR1 MDHEN, CDR2 SYDVKM. The DNA of the CDR3 is TGTGCCAGCACCAGCCCTCGGACAGGGGGCTCCCCGATGAGGTCCTACGAGCAGTACTTC. Translation: CASTSPRTGGSPMRSYEQYF.

V is TRBV6-5 and J is TRBJ1-2, with a possible D match to TRBD1 (5 bases). V was shortened by 6 bases and J by 8 bases, with 13 bases between the two germline ends. CDR3 length equals 12 residues. From germline, CDR1 is MNHEY and CDR2 SVGAGI. Written as DNA, the CDR3 is TGTGCCAGCAGAAGGGGTTTCTCCGGCTACACCTTC. It specifies CASRRGFSGYTF.

This clone was seen a single time. CDR3 residues: CASSPSPTGGRDTEAFF. DNA for the CDR3: TGTGCCAGCAGTCCTTCCCCGACAGGGGGAAGGGACACTGAAGCTTTCTTT. This chain links TRBV27 with TRBJ1-1; 9 nucleotides line up with TRBD1. This CDR3 is 17 amino acids long. Germline CDR1 reads MNHEY; CDR2 reads SMNVEV (reference sequence). Unmatched junction bases numbered 13, after V lost 5 bases and J lost 3 bases.

The chain combines TRBV7-9 with TRBJ2-7; 7 positions match TRBD1. Trimming removed 5 bases from V and 3 bases from J; junction bases left unmatched: 4. This CDR3 is built from 13 residues. Germline CDR1 reads SEHNR; CDR2 reads FQNEAQ (reference sequence). The CDR3 nucleotides are TGTGCCAGCAGCCCGCGACAGGGCTACGAGCAGTACTTC. As protein: CASSPRQGYEQYF.

The chain couples TRBV7-9 to TRBJ1-2; TRBD1 might be the D (5 bases). This CDR3 comprises 12 residues. Germline loops: CDR1 SEHNR, CDR2 FQNEAQ (reference sequence). Trimming took off 8 bases at V and 4 bases at J, with 11 bases between the two ends. CDR3 protein: CASQGHGYGYTF. CDR3 nucleotides: TGTGCCAGCCAAGGACACGGCTATGGCTACACCTTC.

This chain links TRBV13 with TRBJ2-7; 7 nucleotides line up with TRBD2. This CDR3 is built from 14 residues. Germline loops: CDR1 PRHDT, CDR2 FYEKMQ (reference sequence). The V segment lost 10 bases and the J segment 4 bases; nucleotides outside the gene matches: 13. CDR3 bases: TGTGCCACCCGGGGGGATTCGAGCCCTTACGAGCAGTACTTC. Protein product: CATRGDSSPYEQYF.

The chain combines TRBV11-1 with TRBJ2-7; a possible D gene is TRBD2 (6 bases). Germline CDR1 is SGHAT and CDR2 is FQDESV (reference sequence). The CDR3 extends over 14 amino acids. The V gene lost 3 bases and the J gene lost 2 bases, with 11 bases spanning the gap. CDR3: CASSLGTLPYEQYF. The CDR3 DNA is TGTGCCAGCAGCTTGGGGACTCTTCCCTACGAGCAGTACTTC.

The V and J genes are TRBV9 and TRBJ2-3, with 8 bases identical to TRBD2. The trim removed 0 bases at V and 1 base at J, leaving 4 bases unmatched. The CDR3 length is 16 residues. CDR1 SGDLS and CDR2 YYNGEE come from the germline V gene. The CDR3 nucleotides are TGTGCCAGCAGCGTAGGTGGGACTAGAGGCACAGATACGCAGTATTTT. The encoded protein is CASSVGGTRGTDTQYF.

CDR3 sequence reads: CAWSLGPINYGYTF. The CDR3 coding sequence is TGTGCCTGGAGTTTGGGGCCAATTAACTATGGCTACACCTTC. The chain combines TRBV30 with TRBJ1-2; perhaps TRBD1 as D (5 bases). Between the trimmed V and J ends, which lost 2 bases and 1 base, there was a span of 11 bases. CDR3 size: 14 residues. Germline V gene sequence: CDR1 GTSNPN, CDR2 SVGIG (reference sequence).

The rearrangement links TRBV19 to TRBJ2-5; 8 nucleotides match TRBD1. The CDR3 loop spans 16 amino acids. CDR1 and CDR2 from the germline V gene are LNHDA and SQIVND (reference sequence). V shed 4 bases and J 2 bases; nucleotides not matched to a gene: 9. The CDR3 spells CASSKVDRASQETQYF. CDR3 sequence (DNA): TGTGCCAGTAGTAAGGTGGACAGGGCATCTCAAGAGACCCAGTACTTC.

This rearrangement joins TRBV4-2 to TRBJ2-7, with D unclear. Trimming took off 5 bases at V and 1 base at J, with 18 bases between the two ends. Germline loops: CDR1 LGHNA, CDR2 YNFKEQ. The CDR3 covers 16 residues. The DNA for the CDR3 is TGTGCCAGCAGCGTACGAACTGGAGATTCTTCCTACGAGCAGTACTTC. Translated, it gives CASSVRTGDSSYEQYF.

J is TRBJ2-1 and V is TRBV11-2, with D possibly matching TRBD2 (6 bases). In germline, CDR1 is SGHAT, CDR2 FQNNGV. This CDR3 is 15 amino acids long. The V end lost 3 bases, the J end lost 0 bases, and 9 bases lay between the germline ends. The DNA for the CDR3 is TGTGCCAGCAGCTTGGAGCGGGTCTCCTACAATGAGCAGTTCTTC. It encodes CASSLERVSYNEQFF.

This chain's CDR3 is CASTAGGNTEAFF. The CDR3 DNA follows: TGTGCCAGCACCGCGGGTGGGAACACTGAAGCTTTCTTT. The chain employs TRBV19 and TRBJ1-1; D not resolved. The V and J ends lost 9 bases and 1 base respectively, with 12 bases between them. The CDR3 covers 13 residues. Germline V gene lookup returns CDR1 LNHDA and CDR2 SQIVND (reference sequence).

The V and J genes are TRBV27 and TRBJ1-4; D gene ambiguous. The CDR3 extends over 17 amino acids. Germline V gene lookup returns CDR1 MNHEY and CDR2 SMNVEV (reference sequence). Trimming cost V 0 bases and J 7 bases, with 18 bases left between them. CDR3 residues: CASSLSSPRSGREKLFF. The CDR3 nucleotides read TGTGCCAGCAGTTTATCCAGTCCGCGGAGCGGGCGTGAAAAACTGTTTTTT.

This clone was seen only a few times. The V and J genes are TRBV7-9 and TRBJ1-1; D remains ambiguous. The germline V gene encodes CDR1 SEHNR and CDR2 FQNEAQ (reference sequence). The CDR3 is made up of 13 amino acids. The V end was cut by 1 base, the J end by 1 base, with 4 bases between. CDR3 DNA sequence: TGTGCCAGCAGCTTAGACACGAACACTGAAGCTTTCTTT. Protein: CASSLDTNTEAFF.

The V call is TRBV5-1, the J call TRBJ2-2, with TRBD2 matching over 12 bases. This CDR3 is 18 amino acids long. CDR1 and CDR2 from the germline V gene are SGHRS and YFSETQ. Losses at the gene ends were 4 bases for V and 3 bases for J; bases not matched to a gene: 10. CDR3 loop: CASSQGLAGIGDTGELFF. CDR3 sequence (DNA): TGCGCCAGCAGCCAAGGACTAGCGGGAATAGGGGACACCGGGGAGCTGTTTTTT.

The J gene is TRBJ2-7, the V gene TRBV7-9; D call uncertain. The CDR3 extends over 12 amino acids. Trimming pared 5 bases from V and 3 bases from J, leaving 8 bases between. The germline V gene has CDR1 SEHNR and CDR2 FQNEAQ (reference sequence). CDR3 bases: TGTGCCAGCAGCCACGGGTTCTACGAGCAGTACTTC. This gives the protein CASSHGFYEQYF.

V is TRBV9 and J is TRBJ2-3, with D hard to call. This CDR3 region has 15 residues. V dropped 0 bases and J dropped 4 bases, with 12 bases sitting between them. CDR1 and CDR2 (germline): SGDLS, YYNGEE. The CDR3 DNA reads TGTGCCAGCAGCGTAGGAGCCTCGGAGTCAGATACGCAGTATTTT. Protein sequence: CASSVGASESDTQYF.

This chain joins TRBV6-6 and TRBJ1-2, with a possible D match to TRBD1 (6 bases). The ends were cut back, 6 bases at V and 12 bases at J, with 17 bases in the middle. The V gene's germline CDR1 is MNHNY and CDR2 SVGAGI (reference sequence). This CDR3 has 12 amino acids. The chain's CDR3 is CASREKSGANTF. The DNA for the CDR3 is TGTGCCAGCAGGGAGAAATCAGGGGCAAACACCTTC.

The V and J genes are TRBV9 and TRBJ2-4; 7 positions agree with TRBD1. The CDR3 loop spans 14 amino acids. Germline CDR1 and CDR2: SGDLS and YYNGEE. J gave up 4 bases and V 4 bases, and 5 bases lay outside the gene matches. This CDR3 is CASSPPGGKNIQYF. CDR3 nucleotides: TGTGCCAGCAGCCCTCCAGGGGGAAAAAACATTCAGTACTTC.

The chain links TRBV7-9 to TRBJ2-1, with D perhaps TRBD2 (7 bases). Germline V gene sequence: CDR1 SEHNR, CDR2 FQNEAQ (reference sequence). The V end was cut by 5 bases, the J end by 3 bases, with 14 bases between. This CDR3 spans 15 amino acids. The chain's CDR3 is CASSRGPGGYNEQFF. Here the CDR3 DNA reads TGTGCCAGCAGCCGGGGGCCGGGAGGCTACAATGAGCAGTTCTTC.

The chain joins TRBV7-9 to TRBJ2-7; 12 positions agree with TRBD2. V shed 5 bases and J 4 bases; nucleotides not matched to a gene: 15. The CDR3 runs 18 residues. Germline assignment: CDR1 SEHNR and CDR2 FQNEAQ (reference sequence). The CDR3 sequence: CASSPTSGSQRVRYEQYF. CDR3 in DNA: TGTGCCAGCAGCCCGACTAGCGGGAGTCAGCGAGTAAGATACGAGCAGTACTTC. The variable domain in full, with the rest retrieved from reference TRBV7-9 and TRBJ2-7, is DTGVSQNPRHKITKRGQNVTFRCDPISEHNRLYWYRQTLGQGPEFLTYFQNEAQLEKSRLLSDRFSAERPKGSFSTLEIQRTEQGDSAMYLCASSPTSGSQRVRYEQYFGPGTRLTVT.

This clone occurred once. V is TRBV14 and J is TRBJ2-7; D is ambiguous. V lost 3 bases and J 3 bases, leaving 12 bases between the germline ends. CDR3 length: 14 amino acids. The germline V gene encodes CDR1 SGHDN and CDR2 FVKESK. In DNA form, the CDR3 reads TGTGCCAGCAGCCATCATTACAGCAACTACGAGCAGTACTTC. The encoded protein is CASSHHYSNYEQYF.

The rearrangement uses TRBV5-1 and TRBJ2-1; 11 bases fit TRBD2. The CDR3 is 14 residues long. Trimming took 0 bases from V and 7 from J; bases not matched to a gene: 0. The V gene's germline CDR1 is SGHRS and CDR2 YFSETQ. The CDR3 spells CASSLGLAGNEQFF. CDR3 DNA: TGCGCCAGCAGCTTGGGACTAGCGGGAAATGAGCAGTTCTTC.

The gene calls are TRBV28 and TRBJ2-1; 7 nucleotides match TRBD1. V was pared by 6 bases and J by 9 bases, with 11 bases of the junction left unmatched. Germline V CDR1 and CDR2: MDHEN, SYDVKM. The CDR3 covers 14 residues. CDR3 protein: CASSGQDLMGEQFF. The CDR3 DNA reads TGTGCCAGCAGCGGACAGGACTTAATGGGTGAGCAGTTCTTC.

The CDR3 loop is CASSWKQGAGNEQFF. DNA for the CDR3: TGTGCCAGCAGCTGGAAACAGGGGGCGGGAAATGAGCAGTTCTTC. This sequence joins TRBV5-4 and TRBJ2-1; 9 bases are a match to TRBD1. In germline, CDR1 is SGHNT, CDR2 YYREEE (reference sequence). The CDR3 is made up of 15 amino acids. V gave up 3 bases and J gave up 7 bases; unmatched junction bases: 8.

The chain combines TRBV19 with TRBJ2-1; tentatively, D is TRBD2 (6 bases). The V end was cut by 5 bases, the J end by 8 bases, with 16 bases between. This CDR3 spans 14 amino acids. CDR1 LNHDA and CDR2 SQIVND come from the germline V gene (reference sequence). CDR3 DNA: TGTGCCAGTAGTTTGACGGCGGGGTGGGATGAGCAGTTCTTC. This sequence encodes CASSLTAGWDEQFF.

The rearrangement uses TRBV4-2 and TRBJ1-1; 10 positions agree with TRBD1. Looked up from germline, CDR1 is LGHNA and CDR2 is YNFKEQ. The CDR3 loop spans 16 amino acids. Losses at the gene ends were 1 base for V and 3 bases for J; bases not matched to a gene: 5. This chain's CDR3 is CASSQGTGGRYTEAFF. DNA for the CDR3: TGTGCCAGCAGCCAAGGGACAGGGGGGAGATACACTGAAGCTTTCTTT.

The chain couples TRBV5-6 to TRBJ2-1, with D hard to call. The CDR3 consists of 14 residues. Trimming took off 7 bases at V and 1 base at J, with 12 bases between the two ends. Germline-derived CDR1 and CDR2 are SGHDT and YYEEEE. In nucleotides, the CDR3 is TGTGCCAGCTGCGGATCCGTTTCCTACAATGAGCAGTTCTTC. The encoded protein is CASCGSVSYNEQFF. The full variable domain, completed using reference TRBV5-6 and TRBJ2-1, is DAGVTQSPTHLIKTRGQQVTLRCSPKSGHDTVSWYQQALGQGPQFIFQYYEEEERQRGNFPDRFSGHQFPNYSSELNVNALLLGDSALYLCASCGSVSYNEQFFGPGTRLTVL.

The J gene is TRBJ2-1, the V gene TRBV4-3, with TRBD2 matching over 7 bases. Germline values: CDR1 LGHNA, CDR2 YSLEER. The J segment lost 8 bases and the V segment lost 1 base, leaving 8 bases of the junction unmatched. The CDR3 has 15 amino acids. CDR3 coding DNA: TGCGCCAGCAGCCAAGGCCTAGCGGCGGGCTATGAGCAGTTCTTC. Translating gives CASSQGLAAGYEQFF.